This T cell receptor beta chain stems from a study of T cell responses to AZD1222 COVID-19 vaccine. This table comes from immunoSEQ multiplex PCR, and its TCRdb copy is limited to in-frame clones, with some not included. The table lists tens of thousands of clones, 92% of them singletons. Findings of the study overall: CD4 TCRs linked to vaccination spanned spike, dominating at 160-218 and 743-854.

As for this clone: Its specificity is unknown.

Germline values: CDR1 MNHEY, CDR2 SVGAGI. V lost 1 base and J 4 bases, leaving 11 bases between the germline ends. This CDR3 has 15 amino acids. Sequenced here: peripheral blood, sampled 28 days after the second AZD1222 dose. The chain recombines TRBV6-5 with TRBJ2-1; D not resolved. The source of this sequence is an adult who received the AZD1222 COVID-19 vaccine. The CDR3, as DNA: TGTGCCAGCAGTTACTTAGGGCAGATATACAATGAGCAGTTCTTC. Encoded protein: CASSYLGQIYNEQFF.